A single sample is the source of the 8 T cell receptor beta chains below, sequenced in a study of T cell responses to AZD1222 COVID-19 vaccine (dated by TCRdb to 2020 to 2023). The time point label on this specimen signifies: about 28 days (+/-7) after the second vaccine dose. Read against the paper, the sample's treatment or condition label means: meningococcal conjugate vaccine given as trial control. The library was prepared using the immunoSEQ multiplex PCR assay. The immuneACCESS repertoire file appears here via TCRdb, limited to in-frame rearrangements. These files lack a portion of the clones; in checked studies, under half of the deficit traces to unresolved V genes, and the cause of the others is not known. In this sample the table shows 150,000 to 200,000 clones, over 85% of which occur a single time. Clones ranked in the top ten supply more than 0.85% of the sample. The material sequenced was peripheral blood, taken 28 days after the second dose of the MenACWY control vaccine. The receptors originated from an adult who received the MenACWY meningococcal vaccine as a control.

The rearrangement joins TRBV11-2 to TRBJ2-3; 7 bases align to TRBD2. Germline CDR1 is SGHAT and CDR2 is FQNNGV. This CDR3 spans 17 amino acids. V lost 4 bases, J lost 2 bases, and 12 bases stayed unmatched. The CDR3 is CASSWGGGLATTDTQYF. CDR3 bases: TGTGCCAGCAGCTGGGGGGGAGGACTGGCGACCACAGATACGCAGTATTTT. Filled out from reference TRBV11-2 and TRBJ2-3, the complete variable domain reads EAGVAQSPRYKIIEKRQSVAFWCNPISGHATLYWYQQILGQGPKLLIQFQNNGVVDDSQLPKDRFSAERLKGVDSTLKIQPAKLEDSAVYLCASSWGGGLATTDTQYFGPGTRLTVL.

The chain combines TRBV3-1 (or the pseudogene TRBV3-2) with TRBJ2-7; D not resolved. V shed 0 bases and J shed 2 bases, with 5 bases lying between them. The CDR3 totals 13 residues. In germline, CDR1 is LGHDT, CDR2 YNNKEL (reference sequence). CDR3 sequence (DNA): TGTGCCAGCAGCCAAGAGTTAACCTACGAGCAGTACTTC. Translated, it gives CASSQELTYEQYF.

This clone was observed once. CDR3 nucleotides: TGTGCCAGCAGAGTACAGCAGAACACTGAAGCTTTCTTT. As protein: CASRVQQNTEAFF. The chain couples TRBV6-4 to TRBJ1-1; D not certain. This CDR3 has 13 amino acids. Germline-derived CDR1 and CDR2 are MRHNA and SNTAGT. V was shortened by 6 bases and J by 1 base, with 9 bases between the two germline ends.

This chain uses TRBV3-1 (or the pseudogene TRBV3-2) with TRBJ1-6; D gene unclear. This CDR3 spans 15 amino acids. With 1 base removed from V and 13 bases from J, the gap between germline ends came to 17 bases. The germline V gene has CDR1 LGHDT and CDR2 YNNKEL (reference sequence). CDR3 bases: TGTGCCAGCAGCCAAGGGCACTCGGGCCCCCGGCCCCTCCACTTT. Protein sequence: CASSQGHSGPRPLHF.

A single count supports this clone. Written as DNA, the CDR3 is TGTGCCTGCGCCCTGGGACAGGGGGCCTCAGATACGCAGTATTTT. Translation gives CACALGQGASDTQYF. This sequence joins TRBV30 and TRBJ2-3; 12 bases map to TRBD1. There are 15 residues in the CDR3. Germline lookup yields CDR1 GTSNPN and CDR2 SVGIG (reference sequence). V trimming: 6 bases; J trimming: 4 bases; junction bases outside the gene matches: 8.

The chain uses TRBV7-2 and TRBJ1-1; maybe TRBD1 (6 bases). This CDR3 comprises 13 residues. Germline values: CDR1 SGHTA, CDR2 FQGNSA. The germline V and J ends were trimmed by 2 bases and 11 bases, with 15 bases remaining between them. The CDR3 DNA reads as TGTGCCAGCAGCTTAAACAGGGAGATTTCGGCTTTCTTT. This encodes CASSLNREISAFF.

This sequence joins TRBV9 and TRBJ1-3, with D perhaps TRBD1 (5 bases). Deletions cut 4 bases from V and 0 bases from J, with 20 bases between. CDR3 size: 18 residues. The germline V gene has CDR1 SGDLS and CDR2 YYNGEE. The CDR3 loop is CASSLNPGTTSSGNTIYF. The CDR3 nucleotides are TGTGCCAGCAGCTTGAATCCCGGGACGACGAGCTCTGGAAACACCATATATTTT.

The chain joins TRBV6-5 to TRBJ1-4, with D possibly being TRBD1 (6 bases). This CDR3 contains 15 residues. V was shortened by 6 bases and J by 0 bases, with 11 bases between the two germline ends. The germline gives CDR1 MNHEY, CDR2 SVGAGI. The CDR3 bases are TGTGCCAGCAGGGGGGGGCCCGCAACTAATGAAAAACTGTTTTTT. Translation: CASRGGPATNEKLFF.